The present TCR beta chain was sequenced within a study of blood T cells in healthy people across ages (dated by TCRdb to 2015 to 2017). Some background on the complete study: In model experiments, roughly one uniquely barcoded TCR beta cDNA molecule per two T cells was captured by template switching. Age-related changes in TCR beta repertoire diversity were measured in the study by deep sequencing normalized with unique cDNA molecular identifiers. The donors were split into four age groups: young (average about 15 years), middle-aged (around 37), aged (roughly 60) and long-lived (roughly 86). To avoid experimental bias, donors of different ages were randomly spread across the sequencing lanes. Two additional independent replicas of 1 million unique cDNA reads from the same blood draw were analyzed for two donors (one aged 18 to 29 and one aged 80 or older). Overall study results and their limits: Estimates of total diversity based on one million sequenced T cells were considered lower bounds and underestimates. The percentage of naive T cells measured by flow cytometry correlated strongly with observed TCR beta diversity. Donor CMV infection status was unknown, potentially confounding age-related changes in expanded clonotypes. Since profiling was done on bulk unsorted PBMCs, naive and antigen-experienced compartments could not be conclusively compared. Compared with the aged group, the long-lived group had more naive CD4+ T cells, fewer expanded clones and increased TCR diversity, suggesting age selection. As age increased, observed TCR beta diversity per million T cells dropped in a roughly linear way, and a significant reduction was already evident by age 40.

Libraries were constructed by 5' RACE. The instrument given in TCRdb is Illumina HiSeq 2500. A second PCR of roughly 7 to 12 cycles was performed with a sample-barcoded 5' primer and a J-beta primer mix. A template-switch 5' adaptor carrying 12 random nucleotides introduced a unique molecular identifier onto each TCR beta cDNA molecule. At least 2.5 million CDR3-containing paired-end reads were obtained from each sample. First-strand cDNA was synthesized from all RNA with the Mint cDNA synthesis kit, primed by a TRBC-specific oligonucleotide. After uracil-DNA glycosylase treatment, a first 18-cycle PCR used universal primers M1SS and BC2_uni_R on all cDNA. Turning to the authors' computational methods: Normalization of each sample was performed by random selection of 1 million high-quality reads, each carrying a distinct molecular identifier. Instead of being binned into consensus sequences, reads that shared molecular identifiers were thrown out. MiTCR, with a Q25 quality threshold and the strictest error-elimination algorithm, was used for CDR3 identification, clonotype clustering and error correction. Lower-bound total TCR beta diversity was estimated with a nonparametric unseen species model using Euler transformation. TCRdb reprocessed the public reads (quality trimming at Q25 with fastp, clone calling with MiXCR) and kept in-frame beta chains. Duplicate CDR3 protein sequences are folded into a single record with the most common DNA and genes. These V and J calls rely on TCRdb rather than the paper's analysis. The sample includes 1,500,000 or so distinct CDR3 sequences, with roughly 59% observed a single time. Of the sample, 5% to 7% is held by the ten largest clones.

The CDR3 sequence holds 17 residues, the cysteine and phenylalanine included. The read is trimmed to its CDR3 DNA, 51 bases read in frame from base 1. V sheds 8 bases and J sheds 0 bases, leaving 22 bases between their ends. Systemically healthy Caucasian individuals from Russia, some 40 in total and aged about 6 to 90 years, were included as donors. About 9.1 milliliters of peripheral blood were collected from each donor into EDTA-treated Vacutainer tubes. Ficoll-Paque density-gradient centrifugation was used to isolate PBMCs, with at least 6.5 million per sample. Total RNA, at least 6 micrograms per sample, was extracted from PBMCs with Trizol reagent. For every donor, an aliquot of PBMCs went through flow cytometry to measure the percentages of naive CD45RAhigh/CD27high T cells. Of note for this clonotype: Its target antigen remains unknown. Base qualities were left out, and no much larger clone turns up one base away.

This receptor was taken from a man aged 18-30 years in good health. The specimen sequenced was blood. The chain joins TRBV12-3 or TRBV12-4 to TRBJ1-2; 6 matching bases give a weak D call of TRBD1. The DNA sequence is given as TGTGCCAGCTCCTACGGCGGGACACTGTTAGCTAACTATGGCTACACCTTC. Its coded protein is CASSYGGTLLANYGYTF.